This is a list of T cell receptor beta chains from one sample in a study of blood T cells in healthy people across ages. TCRdb reprocessed the 5' RACE reads with MiXCR, giving one entry per CDR3 protein. This table has hundreds of thousands of distinct CDR3 sequences, roughly half appearing once. The specimen was blood. These receptors were collected from a woman older than 75 in good health. Both conserved end residues are part of each CDR3. A D gene is named only where the DNA matches it firmly. The listing skips clone size in some rows; elsewhere it reads once, few, many or a size class.

>TRBV20-1|16|.|TRBJ2-1|.
TGCAGTGCTAGATCCGAAGACAGACCCCCCTACAATGAGCAGTTCTTC
CSARSEDRPPYNEQFF
>TRBV12-3/TRBV12-4|15|.|TRBJ1-4|.
TGTGCCAGCAGCTTGCTAGGGACGACTAATGAAAAACTGTTTTTT
CASSLLGTTNEKLFF
>TRBV27|16|.|TRBJ2-3|many
TGTGCCAGCAACCTCCAGAGCCCGGGGAGCACAGATACGCAGTATTTT
CASNLQSPGSTDTQYF
>TRBV20-1|15|TRBD2|TRBJ2-3|many
TGCAGTGCTACGGGACTAGCGGGACGGACAGATACGCAGTATTTT
CSATGLAGRTDTQYF
>TRBV6-5|17|TRBD2|TRBJ2-5|.
TGTGCCAGCAGTTCGGGGACTAGCGGGGCATGGGGAGAGACCCAGTACTTC
CASSSGTSGAWGETQYF
>TRBV6-6|14|.|TRBJ2-1|few
TGTGCCAGCAGTTACCCCCCGGGGGAGCGGGAGCAGTTCTTC
CASSYPPGEREQFF
>TRBV12-3/TRBV12-4|15|TRBD1|TRBJ2-7|many
TGTGCCAGCAGCCGGACGCGGACAGGTCCATACGAGCAGTACTTC
CASSRTRTGPYEQYF
>TRBV12-3/TRBV12-4|17|TRBD2|TRBJ2-1|.
TGTGCCAGCAGTGCTGCTAGCGGGGGGGATCCCCGAAATGAGCAGTTCTTC
CASSAASGGDPRNEQFF
>TRBV12-3/TRBV12-4|14|.|TRBJ2-1|few
TGTGCCAGCAGTTTCGGGACCGCCTACAATGAGCAGTTCTTC
CASSFGTAYNEQFF
>TRBV4-1|16|TRBD1|TRBJ1-2|.
TGCGCCAGCAGCCCCGTAAAGGGACAGGAGGTTTTTGGCTACACCTTC
CASSPVKGQEVFGYTF
>TRBV11-2|15|TRBD2|TRBJ2-5|.
TGTGCCAGCAGCCTGCCATCGGGAGGGCCAGAGACCCAGTACTTC
CASSLPSGGPETQYF
>TRBV9|12|.|TRBJ2-1|.
TGTGCCAGCAGCCCCCAGTCCAATGAGCAGTTCTTC
CASSPQSNEQFF
>TRBV6-6|15|.|TRBJ2-5|once
TGTGCCAGCAGTTCAGACAGGTCAAGGACCTACGACCAGTACTTC
CASSSDRSRTYDQYF
>TRBV28|14|.|TRBJ2-5|many
TGTGCCAGCAGTCCACTCCGGGACCAAGAGACCCAGTACTTC
CASSPLRDQETQYF
>TRBV28|15|.|TRBJ2-3|.
TGTGCCAGCAGCCGGTTGGTCGGAGACACAGATACGCAGTATTTT
CASSRLVGDTDTQYF
>TRBV7-9|13|.|TRBJ1-1|.
TGTGCCAGCAGCTTAGAGCCGGAGACTGAAGCTTTCTTT
CASSLEPETEAFF
>TRBV7-9|14|TRBD1|TRBJ2-7|many
TGTGCCAGCAGCTTAGGGACAGGGGAATACGAGCAGTACTTC
CASSLGTGEYEQYF
>TRBV28|14|.|TRBJ2-1|.
TGTGCCAGCAGTTTAGACGGGGTCTACAATGAGCGGTTCTTC
CASSLDGVYNERFF
>TRBV4-1|14|.|TRBJ1-5|.
TGCGCCAGCAGCCAAGAAGGGTGGGTTCAGCCCCAGCATTTT
CASSQEGWVQPQHF
>TRBV7-8|16|.|TRBJ2-3|many
TGTGCCAGCAGCTCAACGGGCCCCGGGACACCAGATACGCAGTATTTT
CASSSTGPGTPDTQYF
>TRBV12-3/TRBV12-4|15|TRBD1|TRBJ1-6|.
TGTGCCAGCAGTTTGGCAAGGGGGCTTAATTCACCCCTCCACTTT
CASSLARGLNSPLHF
>TRBV6-2/TRBV6-3|16|.|TRBJ2-7|.
TGTGCCAGCACCATCCGGCGGGTCTCCGCCTACAATGAGCAGTACTTC
CASTIRRVSAYNEQYF
>TRBV5-1|19|TRBD2|TRBJ2-5|.
TGCGCCAGCAGCTTGATTCGATTAGCGGGAGGCCCCCCCACAGAGACCCAGTACTTC
CASSLIRLAGGPPTETQYF
>TRBV6-6|16|TRBD2|TRBJ2-1|.
TGTGCCAGCAGTTTAAGCGGGGCGGGGGGCCAGGGTGAGCAGTTCTTC
CASSLSGAGGQGEQFF